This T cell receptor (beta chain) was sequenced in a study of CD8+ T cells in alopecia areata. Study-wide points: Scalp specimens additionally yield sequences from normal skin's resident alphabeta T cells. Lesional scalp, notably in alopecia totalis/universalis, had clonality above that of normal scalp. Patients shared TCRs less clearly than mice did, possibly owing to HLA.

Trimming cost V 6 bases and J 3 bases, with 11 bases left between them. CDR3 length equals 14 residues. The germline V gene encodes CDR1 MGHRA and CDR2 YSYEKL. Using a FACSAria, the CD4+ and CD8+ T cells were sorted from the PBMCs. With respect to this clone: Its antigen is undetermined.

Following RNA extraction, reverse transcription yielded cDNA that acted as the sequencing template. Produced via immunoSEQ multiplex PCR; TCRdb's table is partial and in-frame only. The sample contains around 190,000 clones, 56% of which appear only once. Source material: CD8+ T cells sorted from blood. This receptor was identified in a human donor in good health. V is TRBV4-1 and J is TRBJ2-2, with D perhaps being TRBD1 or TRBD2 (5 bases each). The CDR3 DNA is TGCGCCAGCAGATCAGTGGGGGACACCGGGGAGCTGTTTTTT. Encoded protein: CASRSVGDTGELFF.